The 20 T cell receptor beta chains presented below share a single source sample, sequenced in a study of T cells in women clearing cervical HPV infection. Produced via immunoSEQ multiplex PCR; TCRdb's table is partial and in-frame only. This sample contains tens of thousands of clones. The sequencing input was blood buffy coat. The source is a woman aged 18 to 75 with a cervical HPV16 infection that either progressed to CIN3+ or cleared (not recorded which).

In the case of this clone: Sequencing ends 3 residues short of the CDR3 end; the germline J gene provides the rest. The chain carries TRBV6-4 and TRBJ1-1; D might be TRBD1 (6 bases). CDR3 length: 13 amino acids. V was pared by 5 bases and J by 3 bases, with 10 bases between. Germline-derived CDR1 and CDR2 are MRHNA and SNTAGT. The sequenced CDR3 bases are TGTGCCAGCAGTTCAGGGGAGGACACTGAA. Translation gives CASSSGEDTE. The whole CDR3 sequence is CASSSGEDTEAFF.

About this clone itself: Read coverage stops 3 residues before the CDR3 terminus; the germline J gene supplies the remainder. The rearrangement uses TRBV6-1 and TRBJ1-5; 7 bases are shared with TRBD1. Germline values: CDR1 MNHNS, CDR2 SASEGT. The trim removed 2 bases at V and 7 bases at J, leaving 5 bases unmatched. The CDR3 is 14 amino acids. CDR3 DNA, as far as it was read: TGTGCCAGCAGTGAATCGACAGGGAGGCAGCCC. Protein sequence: CASSESTGRQP. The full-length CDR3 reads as CASSESTGRQPQHF.

CDR3 protein: CASSVTGNEAFF. CDR3 bases read: TGTGCCAGCAGCGTAACAGGGAATGAA. This chain connects TRBV5-4 to TRBJ1-1; TRBD1 might be the D (6 bases). The read comes to an end 3 residues before the CDR3 does, leaving the germline J gene to fill in the end. This CDR3 contains 12 residues. Germline CDR1 SGHNT, CDR2 YYREEE (reference sequence). Trimming stripped 4 bases from V and 7 bases from J, with 11 bases between.

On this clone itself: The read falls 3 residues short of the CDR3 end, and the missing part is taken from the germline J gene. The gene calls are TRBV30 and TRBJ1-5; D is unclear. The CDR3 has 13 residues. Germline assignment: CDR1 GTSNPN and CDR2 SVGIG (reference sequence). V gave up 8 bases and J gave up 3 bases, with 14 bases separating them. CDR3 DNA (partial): TGTGCCCTAGCCCCCCAGAACAATCAGCCC. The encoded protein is CALAPQNNQP. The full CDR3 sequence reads CALAPQNNQPQHF.

CDR3 protein: CSTGTSGYPAYNEQFF. The part of the CDR3 DNA that was read is TGCAGCACTGGGACTAGCGGGTACCCTGCCTACAATGAG. The chain combines TRBV29-1 with TRBJ2-1; TRBD2 matches 12 bases. The read halts 3 residues ahead of the CDR3 end, with the missing end drawn from the germline J gene. V was pared by 8 bases and J by 2 bases, with 10 bases of the junction left unmatched. Germline V lookup: CDR1 SQVTM, CDR2 ANQGSEA. CDR3 length equals 16 residues.

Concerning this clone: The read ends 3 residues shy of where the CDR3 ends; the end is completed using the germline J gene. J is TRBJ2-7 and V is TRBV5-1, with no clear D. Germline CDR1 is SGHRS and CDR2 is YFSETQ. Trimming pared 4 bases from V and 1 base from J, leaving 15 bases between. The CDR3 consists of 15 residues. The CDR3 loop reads CASSPPDGYSYEQYF. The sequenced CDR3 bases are TGCGCCAGCAGCCCCCCAGACGGGTATTCCTACGAG. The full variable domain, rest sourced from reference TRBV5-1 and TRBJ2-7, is KAGVTQTPRYLIKTRGQQVTLSCSPISGHRSVSWYQQTPGQGLQFLFEYFSETQRNKGNFPGRFSGRQFSNSRSEMNVSTLELGDSALYLCASSPPDGYSYEQYFGPGTRLTVT.

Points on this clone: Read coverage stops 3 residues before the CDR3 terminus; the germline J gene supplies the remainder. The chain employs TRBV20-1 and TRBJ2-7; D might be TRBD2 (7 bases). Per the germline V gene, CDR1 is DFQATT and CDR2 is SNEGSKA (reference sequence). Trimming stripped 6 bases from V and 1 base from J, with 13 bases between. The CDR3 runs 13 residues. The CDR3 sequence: CSATRGGSYEQYF. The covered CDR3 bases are TGCAGTGCCACGAGGGGGGGATCCTACGAG.

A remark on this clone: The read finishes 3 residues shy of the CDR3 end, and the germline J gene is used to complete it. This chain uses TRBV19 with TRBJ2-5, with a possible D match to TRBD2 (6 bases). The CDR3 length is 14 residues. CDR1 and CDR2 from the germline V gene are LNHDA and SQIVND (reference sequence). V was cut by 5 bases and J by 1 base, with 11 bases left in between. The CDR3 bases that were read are TGTGCCAGTAGTCCCTTCGGGGGCCAAGAGACC. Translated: CASSPFGGQET. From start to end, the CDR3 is CASSPFGGQETQYF.

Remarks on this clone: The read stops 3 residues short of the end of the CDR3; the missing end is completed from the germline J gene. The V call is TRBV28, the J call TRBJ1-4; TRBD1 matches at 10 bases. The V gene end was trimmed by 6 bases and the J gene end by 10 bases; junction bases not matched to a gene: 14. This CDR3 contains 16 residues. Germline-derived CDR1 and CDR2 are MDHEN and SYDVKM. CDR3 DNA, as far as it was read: TGTGCCAGCAGCCGTCCGGGGACAGGGGATAAGGGAAAA. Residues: CASSRPGTGDKGK. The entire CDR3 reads CASSRPGTGDKGKLFF.

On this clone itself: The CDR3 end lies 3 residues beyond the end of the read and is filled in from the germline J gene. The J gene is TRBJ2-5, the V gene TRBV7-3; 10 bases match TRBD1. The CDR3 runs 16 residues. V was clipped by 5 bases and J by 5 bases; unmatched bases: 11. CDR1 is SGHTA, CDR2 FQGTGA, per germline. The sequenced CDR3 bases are TGTGCCAGCAGCCAAGTCGACAGGGGGCGTGAGGAGACC. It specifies CASSQVDRGREET. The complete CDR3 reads CASSQVDRGREETQYF. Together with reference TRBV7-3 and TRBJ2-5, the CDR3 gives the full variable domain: GAGVSQTPSNKVTEKGKYVELRCDPISGHTALYWYRQSLGQGPEFLIYFQGTGAADDSGLPNDRFFAVRPEGSVSTLKIQRTERGDSAVYLCASSQVDRGREETQYFGPGTRLLVL.

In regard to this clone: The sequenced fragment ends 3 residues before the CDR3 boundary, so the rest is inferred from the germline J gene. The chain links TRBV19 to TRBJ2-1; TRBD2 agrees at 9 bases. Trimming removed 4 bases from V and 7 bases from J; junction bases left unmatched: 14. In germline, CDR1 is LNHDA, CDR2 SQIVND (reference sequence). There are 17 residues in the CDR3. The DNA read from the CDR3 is TGTGCCAGTAGTAAGATCTCGGTAGCGGGAGACGGGAATGAG. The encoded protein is CASSKISVAGDGNE. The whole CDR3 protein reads CASSKISVAGDGNEQFF.

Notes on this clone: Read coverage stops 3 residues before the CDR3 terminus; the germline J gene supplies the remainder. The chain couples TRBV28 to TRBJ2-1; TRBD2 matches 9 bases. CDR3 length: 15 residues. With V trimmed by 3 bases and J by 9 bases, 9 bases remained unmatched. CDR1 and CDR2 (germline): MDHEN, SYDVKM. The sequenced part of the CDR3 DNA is TGTGCCAGCAGTTTGGCGGGAGGGCCGTTGAGTGAG. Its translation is CASSLAGGPLSE. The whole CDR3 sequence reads CASSLAGGPLSEQFF.

The sequenced CDR3 bases are TGTGCCAGTAGTATTGTCCCCCTACTAGCGGGGGTAACCTACAATGAG. It encodes CASSIVPLLAGVTYNE. The whole CDR3 reads CASSIVPLLAGVTYNEQFF. The chain recombines TRBV19 with TRBJ2-1; TRBD2 aligns across 11 bases. The observed sequence ends 3 residues before the CDR3 terminus, with the missing tail filled in from the germline J gene. V was clipped by 3 bases and J by 2 bases; unmatched bases: 12. The CDR3 is 19 residues long. The V gene's germline CDR1 is LNHDA and CDR2 SQIVND (reference sequence).

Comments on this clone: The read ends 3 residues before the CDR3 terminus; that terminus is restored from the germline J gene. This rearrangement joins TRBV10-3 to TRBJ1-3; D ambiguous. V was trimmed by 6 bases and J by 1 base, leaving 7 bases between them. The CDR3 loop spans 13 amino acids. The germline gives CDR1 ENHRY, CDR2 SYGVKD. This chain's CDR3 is CAIRSSSGNTIYF. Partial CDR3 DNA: TGTGCCATCAGGAGCTCTTCTGGAAACACC.

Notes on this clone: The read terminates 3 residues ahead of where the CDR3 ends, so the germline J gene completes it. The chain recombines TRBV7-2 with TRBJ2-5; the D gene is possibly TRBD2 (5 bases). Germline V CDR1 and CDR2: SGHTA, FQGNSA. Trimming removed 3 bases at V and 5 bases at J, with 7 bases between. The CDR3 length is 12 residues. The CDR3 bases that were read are TGTGCCAGCAGCTTCAGAGGGGAGACC. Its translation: CASSFRGET. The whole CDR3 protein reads CASSFRGETQYF.

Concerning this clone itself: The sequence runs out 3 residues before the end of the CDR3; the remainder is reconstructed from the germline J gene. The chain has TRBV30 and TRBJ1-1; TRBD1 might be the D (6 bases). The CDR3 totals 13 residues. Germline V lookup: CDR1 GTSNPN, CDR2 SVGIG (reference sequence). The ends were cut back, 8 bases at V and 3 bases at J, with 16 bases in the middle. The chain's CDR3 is CAGLGTRDTEAFF. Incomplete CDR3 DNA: TGTGCCGGTTTGGGGACAAGAGACACTGAA.

The sequenced CDR3 bases are TGTGCCATCAGTGACCTAGCGGGGTACAATGAG. As protein: CAISDLAGYNE. The entire CDR3 protein is CAISDLAGYNEQFF. The chain links TRBV10-3 to TRBJ2-1; 9 bases line up with TRBD2. The CDR3 goes on 3 residues after the read ends, and that part is filled in from the germline J gene. The V and J ends lost 3 bases and 4 bases, in that order; junction bases with no gene match: 1. This CDR3 is built from 14 residues. Germline CDR1 reads ENHRY; CDR2 reads SYGVKD.

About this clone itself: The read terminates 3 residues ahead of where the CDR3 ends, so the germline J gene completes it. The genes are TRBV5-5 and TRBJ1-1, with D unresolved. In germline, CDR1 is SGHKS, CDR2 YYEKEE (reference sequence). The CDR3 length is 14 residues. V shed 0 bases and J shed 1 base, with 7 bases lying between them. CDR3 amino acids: CASSLAAGNTEAFF. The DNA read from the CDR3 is TGTGCCAGCAGCTTGGCCGCAGGGAACACTGAA. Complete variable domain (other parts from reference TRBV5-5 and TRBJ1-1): DAGVTQSPTHLIKTRGQQVTLRCSPISGHKSVSWYQQVLGQGPQFIFQYYEKEERGRGNFPDRFSARQFPNYSSELNVNALLLGDSALYLCASSLAAGNTEAFFGQGTRLTVV.

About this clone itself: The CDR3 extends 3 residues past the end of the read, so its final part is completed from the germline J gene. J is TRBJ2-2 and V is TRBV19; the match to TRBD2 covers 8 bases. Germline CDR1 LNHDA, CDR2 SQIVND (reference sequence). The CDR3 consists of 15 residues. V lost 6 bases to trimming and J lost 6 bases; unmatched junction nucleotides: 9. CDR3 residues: CASRGTRAVAGELFF. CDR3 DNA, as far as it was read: TGTGCCAGTAGGGGGACTAGGGCTGTCGCCGGGGAG.

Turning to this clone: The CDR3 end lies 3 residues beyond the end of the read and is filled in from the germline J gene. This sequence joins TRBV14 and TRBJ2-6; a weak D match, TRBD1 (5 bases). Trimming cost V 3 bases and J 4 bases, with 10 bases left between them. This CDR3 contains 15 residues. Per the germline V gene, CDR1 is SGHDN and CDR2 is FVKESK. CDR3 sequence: CASSQSRAGANVLTF. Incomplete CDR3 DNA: TGTGCCAGCAGCCAGTCCAGGGCAGGGGCCAACGTC.